This T cell receptor (beta chain) appears in the sequencing data of a study of shared clonotypes between healthy human individuals. Study details: Three CD4 naive, three CD4 memory, two CD8 naive and one CD8 memory plate were used per donor.

CD45RO negativity and positive selection for CCR7 defined naive CD8 cells, a population that excluded terminally differentiated effector memory CD45RA+ cells. Healthy adults negative for HIV, lacking recent acute infections or vaccinations, served as donors. The junction had 7 bases not matched to a gene; V was cut back by 2 bases and J by 6 bases. Per germline, CDR1 LNHDA and CDR2 SQIVND (reference sequence). The CDR3 totals 15 residues. This clone was picked up one time. Produced via immunoSEQ multiplex PCR; TCRdb's table is partial and in-frame only. The table lists about 750,000 clones, 85% to 95% of them singletons.

This TCR derives from a man under 40 in good health. Material: naive CD8+ T cells sorted from blood. This rearrangement joins TRBV19 to TRBJ2-1, with TRBD1 matching 7 bases. The DNA for the CDR3 is TGTGCCAGTAGTATACCCTGGGACAGCCTCAATGAGCAGTTCTTC. It translates to CASSIPWDSLNEQFF.